This paragraph reports one TCR beta chain. V lost 0 bases and J 10 bases, leaving 10 bases between the germline ends. Germline CDR1 reads MGHDK; CDR2 reads SYGVNS. The CDR3 spans 13 residues. The data were taken from a study of blood T cell repertoires in COVID-19. The overall study: Acute and convalescent COVID-19 specimens originated in the United States, Italy and Spain.

In the original workflow: Reference gene primer amplification in the assay estimated nucleated cell counts. Sequencing was performed with immunoSEQ multiplex PCR; in TCRdb, only in-frame clones are kept and a portion is missing. The V and J calls and clone size were taken over from that table, and D and trimming were inferred from the DNA. The table shows a few hundred thousand clones, with less than 90% occurring only once. The V call is TRBV25-1, the J call TRBJ2-1, with D unresolved. The sequence was collected from a man aged 25 to 40 with active or convalescent COVID-19. The sample consisted of peripheral blood. CDR3 in amino acids: CASSEYLEFEQFF. In nucleotides, the CDR3 is TGTGCCAGCAGTGAATATTTAGAATTCGAGCAGTTCTTC.